Presented here are 21 T cell receptor beta chains from one specimen sequenced in a study of CD8 T cells in Susac syndrome. RNA in amounts of about 0.5 to 1 ug was reverse transcribed with random hexamers. TCRdb ran MiXCR on the immunoSEQ multiplex PCR reads and lists one entry per CDR3 protein. The table lists a few hundred thousand distinct CDR3 sequences, about 93% of them singletons, with 0.1% to 0.15% in the top ten. The sequencing sample was made of CD8+ T cells from PBMCs. The receptors derive from a human donor with multiple sclerosis.

The table lists this clonotype with a count of one. The rearrangement links TRBV5-4 to TRBJ1-1; D ambiguous. This CDR3 is built from 13 residues. Germline values: CDR1 SGHNT, CDR2 YYREEE (reference sequence). Between the trimmed V and J ends, which lost 5 bases and 5 bases, there was a span of 13 bases. The CDR3: CASSYDQLTEAFF. The CDR3 bases are TGTGCCAGCAGTTACGACCAGCTAACTGAAGCTTTCTTT.

In regard to this clonotype: Germline is not matched at one junction end, which may reflect a read error. The chain couples TRBV15 to TRBJ2-2, with TRBD1 as a possible D gene (5 bases). The CDR3 has 16 residues. CDR1 is LNHNV and CDR2 is YYDKDF in the germline V gene (reference sequence). The CDR3 DNA reads TGTGCCACCAACAGAGTCCAGGACACGAACACCGGGGAGCTGTTTTTT. It codes for CATNRVQDTNTGELFF.

The rearrangement joins TRBV7-9 to TRBJ2-7, with 9 nucleotides matching TRBD1. V trimming: 4 bases; J trimming: 3 bases; junction bases outside the gene matches: 7. This CDR3 spans 15 amino acids. CDR1 and CDR2 from the germline V gene are SEHNR and FQNEAQ (reference sequence). CDR3 sequence (DNA): TGTGCCAGCAGCTACCCGGGACAGGGCGACTACGAGCAGTACTTC. This codes for CASSYPGQGDYEQYF.

This chain connects TRBV12-3 or TRBV12-4 to TRBJ2-5, with TRBD1 matching over 9 bases. The length of the CDR3 is 16 residues. The J segment lost 0 bases and the V segment lost 2 bases, leaving 4 bases of the junction unmatched. This chain's CDR3 is CASSLYGDRDQETQYF. CDR3 in DNA: TGTGCCAGCAGTTTATATGGGGACAGGGACCAAGAGACCCAGTACTTC.

The CDR3 bases are TGTGCCAGCAGCTTTGGACCTAACTATGGCTACACCTTC. Encoded protein: CASSFGPNYGYTF. The chain employs TRBV7-9 and TRBJ1-2, with unresolved D. Germline lookup yields CDR1 SEHNR and CDR2 FQNEAQ (reference sequence). V was cut by 3 bases and J by 0 bases, with 5 bases left in between. This CDR3 is 13 amino acids long.

This chain connects TRBV5-1 to TRBJ2-7; TRBD1 or TRBD2 may be the D gene (5 bases each). The V end was cut by 1 base, the J end by 3 bases, with 11 bases between. CDR3 size: 14 residues. Germline CDR1 and CDR2: SGHRS and YFSETQ. The chain's CDR3 is CASSLTVGGYEQYF. The DNA for the CDR3 is TGCGCCAGCAGCTTGACTGTTGGGGGCTACGAGCAGTACTTC.

The genes are TRBV29-1 and TRBJ2-1; no reliable D call. Deletions cut 2 bases from V and 0 bases from J, with 8 bases between. This CDR3 has 14 amino acids. Germline V gene sequence: CDR1 SQVTM, CDR2 ANQGSEA. CDR3 loop: CSVEIPGSYNEQFF. CDR3 DNA sequence: TGCAGCGTTGAAATCCCAGGCTCCTACAATGAGCAGTTCTTC.

The gene calls are TRBV4-3 and TRBJ2-7; TRBD2 aligns across 8 bases. J was trimmed by 5 bases and V by 0 bases; bases with no gene match: 9. This CDR3 has 16 residues. Germline V gene lookup returns CDR1 LGHNA and CDR2 YSLEER. CDR3 in DNA: TGCGCCAGCAGCCAAGAAAGGGGTCTAGCGGGCCACGAGCAGTACTTC. It translates to CASSQERGLAGHEQYF.

The J gene is TRBJ1-2, the V gene TRBV12-3 or TRBV12-4; possibly TRBD1 for D (6 bases). With 6 bases removed from V and 2 bases from J, the gap between germline ends came to 16 bases. CDR3 length: 15 amino acids. DNA of the CDR3: TGTGCCAGCAGCTACTCAGGGGCCATGAACTATGGCTACACCTTC. Protein product: CASSYSGAMNYGYTF.

The rearrangement joins TRBV4-1 to TRBJ2-5; tentative D call: TRBD2 (5 bases). With 1 base removed from V and 5 bases from J, the gap between germline ends came to 11 bases. The CDR3 spans 14 residues. CDR1 and CDR2 (germline): MGHRA, YSYEKL. CDR3 DNA: TGCGCCAGCAGCCAAGGTCCGGGGTCCGAGACCCAGTACTTC. This codes for CASSQGPGSETQYF.

CDR3 in DNA: TGTGCCAGCTCACCACCGGGTTATGACAGGGTGGAAGAGACCCAGTACTTC. Translation: CASSPPGYDRVEETQYF. The chain couples TRBV18 to TRBJ2-5; 7 bases align to TRBD1. The V and J ends lost 0 bases and 3 bases, in that order; junction bases with no gene match: 10. The germline V gene has CDR1 KGHSH and CDR2 LQKENI. The CDR3 is 17 amino acids.

The genes are TRBV28 and TRBJ1-2; possibly TRBD1 for D (6 bases). The V and J ends lost 7 bases and 6 bases respectively, with 12 bases between them. The CDR3 sequence is 12 residues long. Per germline, CDR1 MDHEN and CDR2 SYDVKM. The CDR3 DNA reads TGTGCCAGCACCCTAGGGGGAAATGGCTACACCTTC. Translated, it gives CASTLGGNGYTF.

The gene calls are TRBV9 and TRBJ2-1; 7 positions agree with TRBD2. CDR3 length: 15 residues. Germline V gene sequence: CDR1 SGDLS, CDR2 YYNGEE. Trimming took 0 bases from V and 5 from J; bases not matched to a gene: 5. CDR3 bases: TGTGCCAGCAGCGTAGACGGGACTATCCACAATGAGCAGTTCTTC. As protein: CASSVDGTIHNEQFF. The full variable domain, its missing parts supplied by reference TRBV9 and TRBJ2-1, is DSGVTQTPKHLITATGQRVTLRCSPRSGDLSVYWYQQSLDQGLQFLIQYYNGEERAKGNILERFSAQQFPDLHSELNLSSLELGDSALYFCASSVDGTIHNEQFFGPGTRLTVL.

The V and J genes are TRBV5-6 and TRBJ2-1, with D possibly being TRBD2 (6 bases). Germline CDR1 and CDR2: SGHDT and YYEEEE. V lost 5 bases and J 0 bases, leaving 12 bases between the germline ends. The CDR3 runs to 15 residues. This CDR3 is CASSWDSRSYNEQFF. The CDR3 bases are TGTGCCAGCAGTTGGGACTCACGCTCCTACAATGAGCAGTTCTTC.

The chain recombines TRBV28 with TRBJ2-7; D is unclear. The length of the CDR3 is 14 residues. The ends were cut back, 3 bases at V and 3 bases at J, with 12 bases in the middle. Germline loops: CDR1 MDHEN, CDR2 SYDVKM. The CDR3, as DNA: TGTGCCAGCAGTTTCCGGGCCGAAATCTACGAGCAGTACTTC. Amino acid sequence: CASSFRAEIYEQYF.

CDR3 DNA sequence: TGCAGTGCTAATTCCGGGACAGGGTCTGAAAAACTGTTTTTT. Translated, it gives CSANSGTGSEKLFF. V and J are TRBV20-1 and TRBJ1-4; 9 positions agree with TRBD1. This CDR3 spans 14 amino acids. From germline, CDR1 is DFQATT and CDR2 SNEGSKA (reference sequence). Trimming removed 4 bases from V and 7 bases from J; junction bases left unmatched: 7.

V gene TRBV15 combines with J gene TRBJ2-5; D is unclear. This CDR3 is built from 12 residues. V was clipped by 0 bases and J by 7 bases, with 6 bases between them. Germline CDR1 LNHNV, CDR2 YYDKDF (reference sequence). The CDR3 sequence is CATSRDATTQYF. The CDR3 DNA sequence: TGTGCCACCAGCAGAGATGCGACGACCCAGTACTTC. The full variable domain, rest sourced from reference TRBV15 and TRBJ2-5, is DAMVIQNPRYQVTQFGKPVTLSCSQTLNHNVMYWYQQKSSQAPKLLFHYYDKDFNNEADTPDNFQSRRPNTSFCFLDIRSPGLGDTAMYLCATSRDATTQYFGPGTRLLVL.

This chain links TRBV15 with TRBJ2-4; TRBD2 is a possible D gene (6 bases). The germline V gene has CDR1 LNHNV and CDR2 YYDKDF (reference sequence). CDR3 length equals 14 residues. V lost 1 base, J lost 4 bases, and 8 bases lay in between. The CDR3 here is CATSRGGGKNIQYF. As DNA, the CDR3 is TGTGCCACCAGCAGAGGAGGAGGGAAAAACATTCAGTACTTC.

V gene TRBV6-5 combines with J gene TRBJ1-1; D is possibly TRBD1 (5 bases). Per the germline V gene, CDR1 is MNHEY and CDR2 is SVGAGI. The CDR3 contains 14 residues. V dropped 4 bases and J dropped 7 bases, with 16 bases sitting between them. The CDR3 bases are TGTGCCAGCAGTTTAGGGTTAGGAGACAGTGAAGCTTTCTTT. Translated, it gives CASSLGLGDSEAFF.

The table lists this clonotype with a few counts. At one boundary the junction diverges from the germline segment, which might be a read error. This chain links TRBV5-1 with TRBJ1-2, with D possibly TRBD1 on 6 matching bases. Germline CDR1 is SGHRS and CDR2 is YFSETQ. CDR3 length: 13 residues. CDR3 protein: CASSSPGDYGYTF. In DNA form, the CDR3 reads TGTGCCAGCAGTTCACCAGGGGACTATGGCTACACCTTC.

The V and J genes are TRBV6-5 and TRBJ2-7; TRBD2 aligns across 7 bases. CDR3 size: 14 residues. From germline, CDR1 is MNHEY and CDR2 SVGAGI. V dropped 6 bases and J dropped 4; count of bases not matched to a gene: 9. The chain's CDR3 is CASSEGGTIYEQYF. The DNA for the CDR3 is TGTGCCAGCAGCGAGGGAGGGACGATATACGAGCAGTACTTC.